This is a list of T cell receptor beta chains from one sample in a study of T cells in Graves' hyperthyroidism and ophthalmopathy. TCRdb reprocessed the multiplex PCR reads via MiXCR and lists one record per CDR3 protein. Of hundreds of thousands of distinct CDR3 sequences in the sample, around 15% were seen once. Sequenced: blood. These TCRs come from a woman between 18 and 29 years old with Graves' hyperthyroidism. The CDR3 runs from the conserved cysteine through the conserved F or W. Fields, in order: J gene, V gene, D gene, clone size, CDR3 DNA, CDR3 protein. The D gene is left open where the match is weak. Clone size is stated in some rows and not others, as once, few, many or a class when expanded.

J gene: TRBJ2-7; V gene: TRBV25-1; D gene: TRBD2; clone size: few; CDR3 DNA: TGTGCCAGCACCGGTCGGGGTGCCACGGGGGGCGGGAGGGTCTACGAGCAGTACTTC; CDR3 protein: CASTGRGATGGGRVYEQYF
J gene: TRBJ1-1; V gene: TRBV28; D gene: -; clone size: many; CDR3 DNA: TGTGCCAGCAGTCAACTCCGGGAAAACACTGAAGCTTTCTTT; CDR3 protein: CASSQLRENTEAFF
J gene: TRBJ2-7; V gene: TRBV10-3; D gene: TRBD1; clone size: many; CDR3 DNA: TGTGCCATCTCACCGGGACAGGAAAGGGGACGGTCCTACGAGCAGTACTTC; CDR3 protein: CAISPGQERGRSYEQYF
J gene: TRBJ2-7; V gene: TRBV7-9; D gene: -; clone size: -; CDR3 DNA: TGTGCCACCCATCCCCCAGGGGCAGGCGAGCAGTACTTC; CDR3 protein: CATHPPGAGEQYF
J gene: TRBJ1-1; V gene: TRBV6-1; D gene: TRBD1; clone size: many; CDR3 DNA: TGTGCCAGCAACCCGACAGGGTCCACTGAAGCTTTCTTT; CDR3 protein: CASNPTGSTEAFF
J gene: TRBJ1-4; V gene: TRBV15; D gene: -; clone size: few; CDR3 DNA: TGTGCCACCAGCAGACCCGGGGAAGAAAAACTGTTTTTT; CDR3 protein: CATSRPGEEKLFF
J gene: TRBJ1-3; V gene: TRBV19; D gene: -; clone size: few; CDR3 DNA: TGTGCCAGTAGTATAACCCCGGGGCACACTGGAAACACCATATATTTT; CDR3 protein: CASSITPGHTGNTIYF
J gene: TRBJ2-3; V gene: TRBV11-2; D gene: TRBD2; clone size: many; CDR3 DNA: TGTGCCAGCAGCCCCCGACTAGCGGTCACAGATACGCAGTATTTT; CDR3 protein: CASSPRLAVTDTQYF
J gene: TRBJ1-1; V gene: TRBV2; D gene: -; clone size: many; CDR3 DNA: TGTGCCAGCAGTGAAGAGGATCCCAGGGGCTCTGAAGCTTTCTTT; CDR3 protein: CASSEEDPRGSEAFF
J gene: TRBJ2-1; V gene: TRBV6-2/TRBV6-3; D gene: TRBD2; clone size: few; CDR3 DNA: TGTGCCAGCAGCCAAGGGACTAGCTTTACCTACAATGAGCAGTTCTTC; CDR3 protein: CASSQGTSFTYNEQFF
J gene: TRBJ1-6; V gene: TRBV3-1; D gene: -; clone size: -; CDR3 DNA: TGTGCCAGCAGCCAAGATTACTCACCCCTCCACTTT; CDR3 protein: CASSQDYSPLHF
J gene: TRBJ2-2; V gene: TRBV4-3; D gene: -; clone size: few; CDR3 DNA: TGCGCCAGCAGCCAGCTAAGGGGGGGGACGAACACCGGGGAGCTGTTTTTT; CDR3 protein: CASSQLRGGTNTGELFF
J gene: TRBJ2-1; V gene: TRBV18; D gene: -; clone size: many; CDR3 DNA: TGTGCCAGCTCACCACCCCCTAGCGACAATGAGCAGTTCTTC; CDR3 protein: CASSPPPSDNEQFF
J gene: TRBJ1-6; V gene: TRBV7-8; D gene: -; clone size: many; CDR3 DNA: TGTGCCAGCAGCTCAAGACAGGAAACTACCCCCTATAATTCACCCCTCCACTTT; CDR3 protein: CASSSRQETTPYNSPLHF
J gene: TRBJ1-3; V gene: TRBV2; D gene: -; clone size: -; CDR3 DNA: TGTGCCAGCAAGTCCGGGACCTCTTCCGGAAACACCATATATTTT; CDR3 protein: CASKSGTSSGNTIYF
J gene: TRBJ2-7; V gene: TRBV20-1; D gene: TRBD1; clone size: few; CDR3 DNA: TGCAGTGCTAGAGATCCTCAGACAGGGGGCTACGAGCAGTACTTC; CDR3 protein: CSARDPQTGGYEQYF
J gene: TRBJ1-3; V gene: TRBV28; D gene: -; clone size: many; CDR3 DNA: TGTGCCAGCAGTTTAAATCCTCCCTCTGGAAACACCATATATTTT; CDR3 protein: CASSLNPPSGNTIYF
J gene: TRBJ1-1; V gene: TRBV12-3/TRBV12-4; D gene: TRBD1; clone size: many; CDR3 DNA: TGTGCCAGCAGCTTCCTCGACAGGGAGGTTTTCTTT; CDR3 protein: CASSFLDREVFF